These T cell receptor beta chains were read from a single sample in a study of blood T cell repertoires in COVID-19. The data were produced by immunoSEQ multiplex PCR, yet TCRdb's version contains in-frame clones alone and is incomplete. The profile covers a few hundred thousand clones, with about four fifths appearing a single time and more than 4% taken by the ten largest. Source material: PBMCs or T cells enriched from blood (not recorded which). These receptors came from a man aged 35 to 55 who had been exposed to COVID-19. Each CDR3 is given with its conserved first and last residue. D genes are given only for firm matches. Clone sizes are given selectively: once, few, many, or a class where the clone is expanded.

>TRBJ2-5|TRBD1|TRBV2|.
CAGQGAGETQYF
TGTGCCGGACAGGGGGCTGGAGAGACCCAGTACTTC
>TRBJ2-7|.|TRBV7-9|.
CASSSQGGGYEQYF
TGTGCCAGCAGCTCCCAGGGGGGAGGCTACGAGCAGTACTTC
>TRBJ2-1|.|TRBV6-1|.
CASSEAGQVDEQFF
TGTGCCAGCAGTGAAGCGGGCCAGGTGGATGAGCAGTTCTTC
>TRBJ2-5|TRBD2|TRBV7-9|.
CASGLAGGPTQETQYF
TGTGCCAGCGGACTAGCGGGAGGGCCGACTCAAGAGACCCAATACTTC
>TRBJ1-1|TRBD1|TRBV18|.
CASSPRQGINDFTEAFF
TGTGCCAGCTCACCTCGACAGGGTATTAACGATTTCACTGAAGCTTTCTTT
>TRBJ1-1|.|TRBV27|.
CASSPHTTVEAFF
TGTGCCAGCAGTCCCCATACTACGGTCGAAGCTTTCTTT
>TRBJ1-5|.|TRBV19|.
CASSIEGQRYSNQPQHF
TGTGCCAGTAGTATAGAGGGGCAGAGATATAGCAATCAGCCCCAGCATTTT
>TRBJ1-1|.|TRBV5-1|.
CASSLGHSTEAFF
TGCGCCAGCAGCTTGGGACATAGTACTGAAGCTTTCTTT
>TRBJ1-2|.|TRBV28|few
CATGTPTNYGYTF
TGTGCCACCGGGACTCCTACTAACTATGGCTACACCTTC
>TRBJ1-2|.|TRBV30|.
CAWRSGNYGYTF
TGTGCCTGGAGGTCAGGCAACTATGGCTACACCTTC
>TRBJ2-7|TRBD2|TRBV10-3|.
CAISETPGLAGGMIEQYF
TGTGCCATCAGTGAGACCCCGGGACTAGCGGGAGGGATGATCGAGCAGTACTTC
>TRBJ2-7|.|TRBV5-4|.
CASSLEAGFPYEQYF
TGTGCCAGCAGCTTGGAGGCAGGGTTTCCCTACGAGCAGTACTTC
>TRBJ1-4|TRBD1|TRBV19|.
CASSIGQGNEKLFF
TGTGCCAGTAGTATAGGACAGGGGAATGAAAAACTGTTTTTT
>TRBJ1-3|.|TRBV30|.
CAWQQDSSGNTIYF
TGTGCCTGGCAACAGGATTCCTCTGGAAACACCATATATTTT
>TRBJ2-7|TRBD2|TRBV9|.
CASSAGTSVPYEQYF
TGTGCCAGCAGCGCCGGGACTAGCGTCCCCTACGAGCAGTACTTC
>TRBJ1-5|.|TRBV5-1|.
CASSFLAGSGGMSNQPQHF
TGCGCCAGCAGCTTTCTTGCAGGGTCGGGGGGGATGAGCAATCAGCCCCAGCATTTT
>TRBJ2-2|.|TRBV7-9|.
CASSALRSGELFF
TGTGCCAGCAGCGCTCTCAGGTCCGGGGAGCTGTTTTTT
>TRBJ2-3|TRBD2|TRBV18|few
CASSPQGGSSTDTQYF
TGTGCCAGCTCACCACAGGGCGGGAGCAGCACAGATACGCAGTATTTT
>TRBJ1-1|.|TRBV5-4|.
CASSVAGGREAFF
TGTGCCAGCAGCGTTGCGGGGGGTCGAGAAGCTTTCTTT
>TRBJ1-2|TRBD1|TRBV7-9|.
CASSLDRGWGYTF
TGTGCCAGCAGCTTAGACAGGGGCTGGGGCTACACCTTC
>TRBJ1-1|TRBD1|TRBV6-5|.
CASSSDRANTEAFF
TGTGCCAGCAGCTCGGACAGGGCGAACACTGAAGCTTTCTTT
>TRBJ1-1|.|TRBV29-1|.
CSVEAGLGTEAFF
TGCAGCGTTGAAGCAGGGTTGGGCACTGAAGCTTTCTTT
>TRBJ2-1|TRBD1|TRBV24-1|few
CATSRGQGASIDNNEQFF
TGTGCCACCAGCCGGGGGCAGGGGGCTTCCATCGACAACAATGAGCAGTTCTTC
>TRBJ2-5|.|TRBV11-2|.
CASSSDSGHQETQYF
TGTGCCAGCAGCTCAGACAGTGGCCACCAGGAGACCCAGTACTTC
>TRBJ2-7|TRBD1|TRBV9|.
CASSGGGPYEQYF
TGTGCCAGCAGCGGAGGGGGCCCCTACGAGCAGTACTTC
>TRBJ2-3|.|TRBV30|.
CAWTLLGGDTQYF
TGTGCCTGGACCTTGTTGGGCGGGGATACGCAGTATTTT
>TRBJ2-7|.|TRBV5-1|.
CASSLAGTISYEQYF
TGCGCCAGCAGCTTGGCAGGTACGATCTCCTACGAGCAGTACTTC
>TRBJ2-1|TRBD2|TRBV4-1|few
CASSRGTSGSYNEQFF
TGCGCCAGCAGCCGCGGGACTAGCGGGAGTTACAATGAGCAGTTCTTC
>TRBJ2-7|TRBD2|TRBV5-8|.
CASSFGGGRAYEQYF
TGTGCCAGCAGCTTCGGGGGCGGGAGGGCCTACGAGCAGTACTTC
>TRBJ1-4|.|TRBV30|.
CAWSVQSGEKLFF
TGTGCCTGGAGTGTACAGAGTGGGGAAAAACTGTTTTTT
>TRBJ1-2|TRBD1|TRBV6-1|once
CASSEYRGLTSNYGYTF
TGTGCCAGCAGTGAATACAGGGGGCTCACTTCTAACTATGGCTACACCTTC
>TRBJ2-7|.|TRBV11-3|.
CASSPRGEWESVQYF
TGTGCCAGCAGCCCCCGCGGGGAGTGGGAGTCGGTGCAGTACTTC
>TRBJ1-5|TRBD1|TRBV19|.
CATEDRGMFQPQHF
TGTGCCACCGAAGACAGGGGAATGTTTCAGCCCCAGCATTTT
>TRBJ1-1|.|TRBV18|.
CASSPTETVNTEAFF
TGTGCCAGCTCACCAACCGAGACAGTGAACACTGAAGCTTTCTTT
>TRBJ1-1|.|TRBV27|.
CASSFQGVGTEAFF
TGTGCCAGCAGTTTCCAAGGGGTAGGCACTGAAGCTTTCTTT
>TRBJ2-5|.|TRBV9|.
CASSLGSGVGETQYF
TGTGCCAGCAGCCTAGGCTCAGGGGTAGGAGAGACCCAGTACTTC
>TRBJ1-1|TRBD1|TRBV5-6|.
CASSFGTALSAFF
TGTGCCAGCAGCTTCGGGACAGCCTTAAGCGCTTTCTTT
>TRBJ2-2|.|TRBV27|few
CASSLLQYTGELFF
TGTGCCAGCAGTTTGCTACAGTACACCGGGGAGCTGTTTTTT
>TRBJ2-5|TRBD1|TRBV5-1|.
CASSWTGPQETQYF
TGCGCCAGCAGCTGGACAGGTCCCCAAGAGACCCAGTACTTC
>TRBJ2-1|TRBD2|TRBV11-2|.
CASSLRAPGGLAEYNEQFF
TGTGCCAGCAGCTTAAGGGCCCCGGGGGGACTAGCGGAGTACAATGAGCAGTTCTTC
>TRBJ2-2|.|TRBV9|.
CASSVEGAATGELFF
TGTGCCAGCAGCGTAGAAGGGGCCGCCACCGGGGAGCTGTTTTTT
>TRBJ2-5|TRBD2|TRBV7-6|.
CASSFGSGSGETQYF
TGTGCCAGCAGCTTTGGTAGCGGGAGCGGAGAGACCCAGTACTTC
>TRBJ2-3|.|TRBV5-8|.
CASSSQGDTQYF
TGTGCCAGCAGCTCCCAGGGGGATACGCAGTATTTT
>TRBJ1-1|TRBD1|TRBV2|.
CASSEADRDEAFF
TGTGCCAGCAGTGAAGCGGACAGGGATGAAGCTTTCTTT
>TRBJ2-7|TRBD2|TRBV9|.
CASSVYSSGGYEQYF
TGTGCCAGCAGCGTTTACTCTAGCGGAGGCTACGAGCAGTACTTC
>TRBJ2-5|TRBD1|TRBV15|.
CATSRGRPGQEFQETQYF
TGTGCCACCAGCAGAGGTAGACCGGGACAGGAGTTCCAAGAGACCCAGTACTTC
>TRBJ2-3|TRBD2|TRBV5-1|few
CASSLGGTSGTDTQYF
TGCGCCAGCAGCTTGGGAGGGACTAGCGGCACAGATACGCAGTATTTT
>TRBJ1-1|.|TRBV7-8|many
CASSWRVSITQVRNTEAFF
TGTGCCAGCAGCTGGAGGGTCAGCATAACTCAGGTTCGAAACACTGAAGCTTTCTTT
>TRBJ2-2|.|TRBV9|.
CASSVVTSSTGELFF
TGTGCCAGCAGCGTAGTGACTAGTTCAACCGGGGAGCTGTTTTTT
>TRBJ2-1|TRBD2|TRBV5-1|.
CASSLGLADHNEQFF
TGCGCCAGCAGCTTGGGACTAGCGGACCACAATGAGCAGTTCTTC
>TRBJ1-1|.|TRBV27|few
CASRPYRDTEAFF
TGTGCCAGCAGACCATACAGGGACACTGAAGCTTTCTTT
>TRBJ2-7|.|TRBV27|once
CASSSEVLRREQYF
TGTGCCAGCAGTTCCGAGGTCCTTCGGCGCGAGCAGTACTTC
>TRBJ1-2|TRBD1|TRBV7-9|.
CASSWGTGDTVRGYTF
TGTGCCAGCAGCTGGGGGACAGGGGATACTGTTCGTGGCTACACCTTC
>TRBJ1-2|TRBD1|TRBV7-9|.
CASSPGTDYYGYTF
TGTGCCAGCAGCCCTGGGACAGACTACTATGGCTACACCTTC
>TRBJ2-2|TRBD1|TRBV5-1|.
CASSMTGANTGELFF
TGCGCCAGCAGCATGACAGGGGCTAACACCGGGGAGCTGTTTTTT
>TRBJ2-3|TRBD1|TRBV10-3|.
CAIRKGEDRAYF
TGTGCCATCAGAAAGGGGGAGGACAGGGCTTATTTT
>TRBJ2-1|TRBD2|TRBV6-2/TRBV6-3|.
CASSYLLWSGRAINEQFF
TGTGCCAGCAGTTACCTGTTATGGAGCGGGAGGGCCATTAATGAGCAGTTCTTC
>TRBJ1-2|TRBD1|TRBV6-5|.
CASSRDRLNGYTF
TGTGCCAGCAGCAGGGACAGGCTTAATGGCTACACCTTC
>TRBJ2-7|.|TRBV20-1|.
CSGHYEQYF
TGCAGTGGGCACTACGAGCAGTACTTC
>TRBJ1-1|.|TRBV19|once
CASSWSVKAFF
TGTGCCAGTTCGTGGTCGGTTAAAGCTTTCTTT